This T cell receptor beta chain came from a study of blood T cell repertoires in COVID-19 (TCRdb year 2020). Turning to the overall study: Samples covering the acute and convalescent phases of COVID-19 were provided by collaborators in the United States, Italy and Spain. The prospective study material was composed of cDNA or gDNA derived from T cells, B-cell-depleted T cells, or PBMCs. The dataset comprised deeply sampled blood TCRbeta repertoires from subjects exposed to, actively infected with, or recovered from COVID-19. The repertoires were made available in a free public database intended to serve as a resource for research on the immune response to SARS-CoV-2. Samples were obtained from the ongoing ImmuneRACE study (first 160 participants) and from 950 to 1,500 subjects provided by 6 global collaborators. The sample metadata nearly always contained a de-identified subject ID, COVID-19 status, age in years and sex. Where available, HLA class I and class II types were taken from metadata supplied by the sample provider and were not determined by assay-based typing.

General findings and caveats noted by the study authors: The amount of clinical and demographic metadata varied by source and participant and was provided uncurated.

Enrolling through a virtual design, the prospective study's participants ranged in age from roughly 18 to 95 years and lived across 24 United States geographic areas. Cohort assignment in the prospective study relied on participant-reported clinical history from a screening survey and a study questionnaire. Recovered participants in ImmuneRACE Cohort 3 were defined as having two consecutive negative NP/OP PCR tests, clearance from a healthcare professional, or resolution of symptoms. Each participant in the prospective study had whole blood, serum and a nasopharyngeal or oropharyngeal swab collected by mobile phlebotomists. Prospective study participants could optionally give additional blood draws and questionnaires over an approximately 2-month period. Prospective study blood samples were shipped either frozen or at room temperature before DNA extraction. Of note for this clone: This clone's antigen is unknown. No clone much larger than this one lies a single base away; base qualities are absent.

TCRbeta CDR3 regions were amplified from genomic DNA by means of the immunoSEQ Assay, a bias-controlled multiplex PCR. The original pipeline was this. The number of nucleated cells in each sample was estimated by amplification of reference gene primers within the assay. To quantify the absolute abundance of each unique TCRbeta CDR3 rearrangement, sequence reads were collapsed and filtered. For each sample, productive Simpson clonality was calculated as the square root of Simpson's diversity index over productive rearrangements. The immuneACCESS repertoire file appears here via TCRdb, limited to in-frame rearrangements. These files lack a portion of the clones; in checked studies, under half of the deficit traces to unresolved V genes, and the cause of the others is not known. Clone size and V and J calls were adopted from that table, with D and trimming inferred from the DNA. The sample table shows roughly 300,000 clones, and about 87% are seen once. The ten largest account for less than 6% of the sample.

The sample taken for sequencing was PBMCs or T cells enriched from blood (not recorded which). The receptor's source is a woman aged 25-40 years who had recovered from COVID-19.

The sequence in DNA is TGTGCCAGCAGATCTACAGGGACCAATCAGCCCCAGCATTTT. Its protein product is CASRSTGTNQPQHF. The rearrangement combines TRBV7-2 with TRBJ1-5; TRBD1 is possibly the D segment (6 matching bases). The CDR3, from cysteine to phenylalanine, totals 14 residues. Just CDR3 DNA is preserved here, 42 bases in frame from base 1. The V and J ends are trimmed by 6 bases and 3 bases, leaving 12 bases between them. CDR1 SGHTA and CDR2 FQGNSA were looked up in the germline V gene.